The clone carrying this T cell receptor (beta chain) was found many times. Its antigen is not known. This specimen belongs to a study of neurological immune-mediated disorders. In Maryland, USA, blood bank volunteers were the healthy controls. PBMCs numbering 2 million and stored at -80 C yielded the unsorted libraries. CDR1 is MNHEY, CDR2 SMNVEV, per germline (reference sequence). The J segment lost 12 bases and the V segment lost 11 bases, leaving 10 bases of the junction unmatched. CDR3 length equals 12 residues. MiXCR, run by TCRdb on the 5' RACE reads, gives a single entry per CDR3 protein. The sample lists 70,000 to 95,000 distinct CDR3 sequences, approximately 17% occurring once. Findings and limits, study-wide: Sharing of CDR3 amino acid sequences among expanded clones across subjects was absent, suggesting private repertoires in all groups. The greatest TCR clonal expansion appeared in HTLV-1-associated myelopathy and the smallest, falling below healthy controls, in multiple sclerosis.

The sequence came from a woman in her thirties or forties in good health. The chain is built from TRBV27 and TRBJ2-6, with 7 bases fitting TRBD1. Sequencing was done on a sample of PBMCs. The CDR3 DNA reads as TGTGCCCCTCTCGACAGGGTGGGCGTCCTGACTTTC. This codes for CAPLDRVGVLTF.